The 25 T cell receptor beta chains in this list originate from one sample, sequenced in a study of blood T cell repertoires in COVID-19. Method: immunoSEQ multiplex PCR; TCRdb's copy keeps in-frame clones and lacks some. This table holds more than 140,000 clones, roughly four fifths found once. Source material: peripheral blood. These TCRs come from a human donor in a cohort sampled during active COVID-19.

CDR3 sequence (DNA): TGCAGCGTGCGGTTTAGCACTGAAGCTTTCTTT. Its translation: CSVRFSTEAFF. The chain uses TRBV29-1 and TRBJ1-1; the D is unclear. CDR1 SQVTM and CDR2 ANQGSEA come from the germline V gene. The length of the CDR3 is 11 residues. The V and J ends lost 6 bases and 4 bases respectively, with 9 bases between them.

The CDR3 nucleotides are TGTGCCAGCTCACTTTCGGACAGGGGAATCTATGGCTACACCTTC. This gives the protein CASSLSDRGIYGYTF. The chain employs TRBV18 and TRBJ1-2; 9 positions match TRBD1. Germline V gene sequence: CDR1 KGHSH, CDR2 LQKENI. CDR3 length: 15 amino acids. J gave up 4 bases and V 4 bases, and 7 bases lay outside the gene matches.

The J gene is TRBJ1-2, the V gene TRBV28; the match to TRBD1 covers 7 bases. The V segment lost 5 bases and the J segment 5 bases; nucleotides outside the gene matches: 8. Per germline, CDR1 MDHEN and CDR2 SYDVKM. The CDR3 runs to 14 residues. CDR3 DNA sequence: TGTGCCAGCAGTCTGGGACAGTCCGGATATGGCTACACCTTC. Its translation is CASSLGQSGYGYTF.

The chain has TRBV5-1 and TRBJ2-1, with TRBD2 matching 11 bases. J gave up 0 bases and V 2 bases, and 7 bases lay outside the gene matches. CDR1 SGHRS and CDR2 YFSETQ come from the germline V gene. CDR3 size: 18 residues. For the CDR3, the DNA is TGCGCCAGCAGCTTTCTAGCGGGAGGCCCTAGCTCCTACAATGAGCAGTTCTTC. Its translation: CASSFLAGGPSSYNEQFF.

This clone occurred once. V gene TRBV19 combines with J gene TRBJ2-1; 9 bases map to TRBD2. The junction had 6 bases not matched to a gene; V was cut back by 3 bases and J by 6 bases. Germline CDR1 is LNHDA and CDR2 is SQIVND (reference sequence). CDR3 length equals 15 residues. CDR3: CASSIGSGSFNEQFF. The CDR3 DNA is TGTGCCAGTAGTATTGGTAGCGGGAGTTTCAATGAGCAGTTCTTC.

The J gene is TRBJ2-7, the V gene TRBV2; D perhaps matches TRBD1 (5 bases). Germline CDR1 reads SNHLY; CDR2 reads FYNNEI. Trimming stripped 6 bases from V and 0 bases from J, with 12 bases between. The CDR3 loop spans 14 amino acids. CDR3 region: CASRVGVNSYEQYF. CDR3 DNA sequence: TGTGCCAGCAGAGTAGGGGTCAACTCCTACGAGCAGTACTTC.

This clone has only a few counts. The chain uses TRBV14 and TRBJ1-3; the match to TRBD1 covers 7 bases. The trim removed 5 bases at V and 0 bases at J, leaving 16 bases unmatched. There are 19 residues in the CDR3. CDR1 is SGHDN and CDR2 is FVKESK in the germline V gene. CDR3: CASSAHKGGRANSGNTIYF. DNA for the CDR3: TGTGCCAGCAGCGCCCACAAAGGGGGCAGGGCGAACTCTGGAAACACCATATATTTT.

In its sample, this clone was seen a few times. The CDR3 loop is CASRAIGGDTQYF. Here the CDR3 DNA reads TGTGCCAGCAGAGCAATAGGAGGAGATACGCAGTATTTT. The rearrangement links TRBV6-5 to TRBJ2-3; possible D gene TRBD2, 5 bases. Germline lookup yields CDR1 MNHEY and CDR2 SVGAGI. The CDR3 loop spans 13 amino acids. V was cut by 6 bases and J by 5 bases, with 12 bases left in between.

This clone was found a few times. The chain combines TRBV6-5 with TRBJ1-4; 10 bases fit TRBD1. Germline V gene sequence: CDR1 MNHEY, CDR2 SVGAGI. V lost 9 bases and J lost 8; bases outside the gene matches: 12. There are 15 residues in the CDR3. CDR3 residues: CASPGQGRFGEKLFF. DNA for the CDR3: TGTGCCAGTCCGGGACAGGGGCGTTTTGGGGAAAAACTGTTTTTT.

V usage is TRBV30 and J usage is TRBJ2-7, with D hard to call. Per germline, CDR1 GTSNPN and CDR2 SVGIG (reference sequence). V was clipped by 4 bases and J by 4 bases, with 17 bases between them. The CDR3 runs 14 residues. CDR3 loop: CAWMGNPPGYEQYF. CDR3 DNA: TGTGCCTGGATGGGCAACCCCCCTGGGTACGAGCAGTACTTC.

The rearrangement links TRBV5-4 to TRBJ1-1, with 8 bases fitting TRBD1. The J segment lost 5 bases and the V segment lost 0 bases, leaving 3 bases of the junction unmatched. Germline V gene data show CDR1 as SGHNT and CDR2 as YYREEE (reference sequence). The CDR3 has 14 residues. The CDR3 spells CASSLGQGLTEAFF. CDR3 DNA sequence: TGTGCCAGCAGCTTGGGACAGGGGCTGACTGAAGCTTTCTTT. The whole variable domain, filled in from reference TRBV5-4 and TRBJ1-1, reads ETGVTQSPTHLIKTRGQQVTLRCSSQSGHNTVSWYQQALGQGPQFIFQYYREEENGRGNFPPRFSGLQFPNYSSELNVNALELDDSALYLCASSLGQGLTEAFFGQGTRLTVV.

The rearrangement uses TRBV9 and TRBJ2-5, with 8 bases aligning to TRBD2. Germline CDR1 SGDLS, CDR2 YYNGEE. The CDR3 is 14 residues long. V shed 3 bases and J 3 bases; nucleotides not matched to a gene: 4. CDR3: CASSALLAEETQYF. In DNA form, the CDR3 reads TGTGCCAGCAGCGCCCTACTAGCGGAAGAGACCCAGTACTTC.

The chain links TRBV6-4 to TRBJ1-3; no clear D gene. CDR3 length: 12 residues. Trimming took off 10 bases at V and 2 bases at J, with 9 bases between the two ends. From germline, CDR1 is MRHNA and CDR2 SNTAGT. In DNA, the CDR3 is TGTGCCATAGCCTTTCCTGGAAACACCATATATTTT. This codes for CAIAFPGNTIYF.

The rearrangement joins TRBV3-1 (or the pseudogene TRBV3-2) to TRBJ1-5; 9 nucleotides match TRBD1. The CDR3 length is 16 residues. V dropped 1 base and J dropped 3; count of bases not matched to a gene: 4. Germline V gene sequence: CDR1 LGHDT, CDR2 YNNKEL (reference sequence). In DNA, the CDR3 is TGTGCCAGCAGCCAAGGGACAGGGGCTGCCAATCAGCCCCAGCATTTT. Amino acids: CASSQGTGAANQPQHF.

This clone was seen more than once but under ten times. The rearrangement uses TRBV12-3 or TRBV12-4 and TRBJ1-2, with TRBD1 matching over 7 bases. With V trimmed by 6 bases and J by 8 bases, 9 bases remained unmatched. CDR3 size: 13 residues. This chain's CDR3 is CASSSTGWRGYTF. DNA of the CDR3: TGTGCCAGCAGCTCGACAGGGTGGAGGGGCTACACCTTC.

The V call is TRBV5-4, the J call TRBJ2-3; no clear D gene. This CDR3 has 14 residues. V dropped 4 bases and J dropped 4 bases, with 13 bases sitting between them. From germline, CDR1 is SGHNT and CDR2 YYREEE (reference sequence). The CDR3 protein is CASSQNRAADTQYF. CDR3 sequence (DNA): TGTGCCAGCAGCCAAAACCGCGCCGCAGATACGCAGTATTTT. The full variable domain, rest sourced from reference TRBV5-4 and TRBJ2-3, is ETGVTQSPTHLIKTRGQQVTLRCSSQSGHNTVSWYQQALGQGPQFIFQYYREEENGRGNFPPRFSGLQFPNYSSELNVNALELDDSALYLCASSQNRAADTQYFGPGTRLTVL.

The chain combines TRBV12-3 or TRBV12-4 with TRBJ2-7; D not resolved. V dropped 6 bases and J dropped 3 bases, with 12 bases sitting between them. The CDR3 runs 13 residues. The CDR3 spells CASSPKSGYEQYF. CDR3 sequence (DNA): TGTGCCAGCAGCCCCAAATCGGGCTACGAGCAGTACTTC.

The V call is TRBV28, the J call TRBJ1-1; D is perhaps TRBD1 (6 bases). CDR1 is MDHEN and CDR2 is SYDVKM in the germline V gene. The V gene lost 5 bases and the J gene lost 4 bases, with 17 bases spanning the gap. CDR3 size: 15 residues. The CDR3 reads CASSPRAGAITEAFF. The CDR3, as DNA: TGTGCCAGCAGTCCCCGGGCAGGGGCGATCACTGAAGCTTTCTTT.

The sample holds many counts of this clone. Additional DNA sequences in this sample encode the identical CDR3. The gene calls are TRBV29-1 and TRBJ2-2; 7 nucleotides line up with TRBD2. The ends lost 7 bases at V and 4 bases at J; junction bases unmatched: 3. The CDR3 is made up of 12 amino acids. Germline CDR1 is SQVTM and CDR2 is ANQGSEA. CDR3 in amino acids: CSAGGGTGELFF. The CDR3 coding sequence is TGCAGCGCGGGGGGAGGCACCGGGGAGCTGTTTTTT.

V and J are TRBV9 and TRBJ2-7; 11 bases map to TRBD2. Trimming removed 0 bases from V and 6 bases from J; junction bases left unmatched: 8. Looked up from germline, CDR1 is SGDLS and CDR2 is YYNGEE. The CDR3 has 16 residues. The CDR3 DNA follows: TGTGCCAGCAGCGTAGGGGTACTAGCGGGAGTTTCCGAGCAGTACTTC. It specifies CASSVGVLAGVSEQYF.

The rearrangement joins TRBV4-2 to TRBJ2-3; D gene uncertain. V lost 1 base and J lost 1, with 12 bases in between. The CDR3 consists of 16 residues. CDR1 and CDR2 (germline): LGHNA, YNFKEQ. CDR3 amino acids: CASSQVLGPGTDTQYF. The CDR3, as DNA: TGTGCCAGCAGCCAAGTTTTGGGCCCAGGCACAGATACGCAGTATTTT.

The chain links TRBV30 to TRBJ2-7; TRBD2 aligns across 9 bases. The germline V gene has CDR1 GTSNPN and CDR2 SVGIG (reference sequence). The CDR3 runs 16 residues. Trimming took 2 bases from V and 4 from J; bases not matched to a gene: 12. CDR3 sequence (DNA): TGTGCCTGGAGTCCGCTGGGAGTAGCGGGAGTTTACGAGCAGTACTTC. It codes for CAWSPLGVAGVYEQYF.

The rearrangement joins TRBV9 to TRBJ2-1; TRBD1 is a possible D gene (6 bases). Germline-derived CDR1 and CDR2 are SGDLS and YYNGEE. The CDR3 loop spans 16 amino acids. V was trimmed by 4 bases and J by 8 bases, leaving 22 bases between them. This CDR3 is CASSTRDTHVGDEQFF. The CDR3 DNA reads TGTGCCAGCAGCACCCGGGACACCCACGTCGGGGATGAGCAGTTCTTC. The full variable domain, in which reference TRBV9 and TRBJ2-1 provide the parts outside the CDR3, is DSGVTQTPKHLITATGQRVTLRCSPRSGDLSVYWYQQSLDQGLQFLIQYYNGEERAKGNILERFSAQQFPDLHSELNLSSLELGDSALYFCASSTRDTHVGDEQFFGPGTRLTVL.

This clone was seen more than once but under ten times. The chain joins TRBV28 to TRBJ1-1, with D possibly TRBD1 on 6 matching bases. Germline lookup yields CDR1 MDHEN and CDR2 SYDVKM. Trimming cost V 6 bases and J 0 bases, with 23 bases left between them. This CDR3 region has 18 residues. The CDR3 sequence is CASSRLKMGGRMNTEAFF. DNA of the CDR3: TGTGCCAGCAGCCGACTTAAGATGGGGGGGCGAATGAACACTGAAGCTTTCTTT.

The chain is built from TRBV3-1 (or the pseudogene TRBV3-2) and TRBJ2-1, with D possibly being TRBD2 (5 bases). The ends were cut back, 2 bases at V and 9 bases at J, with 11 bases in the middle. Germline loops: CDR1 LGHDT, CDR2 YNNKEL (reference sequence). This CDR3 has 13 residues. In DNA form, the CDR3 reads TGTGCCAGCAGCCAAAGGACTCCTGTTGAGCAGTTCTTC. As protein: CASSQRTPVEQFF.